Shown below are 10 T cell receptor beta chains from a single sample sequenced in a study of T-cell reconstitution after alpha-beta-depleted transplantation in children. The TCRbeta library was prepared with unique molecular identifiers. TCRdb re-analysed the PCR reads in MiXCR, keeping a single row per CDR3 protein. The table has around 370,000 distinct CDR3 sequences, about 9.3% seen once. The input for sequencing was PBMCs from the stem cell graft donor, taken from the stem cell graft. These receptors were collected from a human donor who donated a stem cell graft to a child with acute lymphoblastic leukemia.

As regards this clonotype: One end of the junction varies from germline; a read error may be responsible. The CDR3 spells CASIPTRGARNSNQPQHF. DNA of the CDR3: TGTGCTAGCATCCCGACGAGGGGGGCGCGGAATAGCAATCAGCCCCAGCATTTT. This chain links TRBV7-7 with TRBJ1-5; D is perhaps TRBD1 (6 bases). The germline V gene has CDR1 SSHAT and CDR2 FNYEAQ (reference sequence). The CDR3 has 18 amino acids.

V and J are TRBV20-1 and TRBJ2-1; the match to TRBD2 covers 13 bases. The V segment lost 3 bases and the J segment 6 bases; nucleotides outside the gene matches: 8. The CDR3 consists of 16 residues. Germline values: CDR1 DFQATT, CDR2 SNEGSKA (reference sequence). The CDR3 region is CSASTSGRAGGNEQFF. The CDR3 DNA reads TGCAGTGCTAGCACTAGCGGGAGGGCCGGGGGCAATGAGCAGTTCTTC.

This clonotype has more than one count but fewer than ten. The chain joins TRBV12-3 or TRBV12-4 to TRBJ2-7; 7 bases map to TRBD1. This CDR3 region has 15 residues. The V and J ends lost 3 bases and 5 bases, in that order; junction bases with no gene match: 10. The CDR3 DNA sequence: TGTGCCAGCAGTTTCGCCGACAGGGCACTACACGAGCAGTACTTC. Protein sequence: CASSFADRALHEQYF.

The V gene is TRBV7-9, the J gene TRBJ2-5, with D possibly TRBD1 on 6 matching bases. Trimming took off 4 bases at V and 0 bases at J, with 15 bases between the two ends. The germline CDR1 and CDR2 sequences are SEHNR and FQNEAQ (reference sequence). The CDR3 is 16 residues long. This chain's CDR3 is CASSSGLTGNQETQYF. The DNA for the CDR3 is TGTGCCAGCAGCTCCGGGCTGACAGGAAACCAAGAGACCCAGTACTTC.

The CDR3 spells CASSYSGEKDNEQFF. CDR3 DNA sequence: TGTGCCAGCAGTTACTCTGGCGAGAAGGACAATGAGCAGTTCTTC. The chain uses TRBV6-5 and TRBJ2-1; no firm D call. The germline V and J ends were trimmed by 0 bases and 5 bases, with 11 bases remaining between them. The CDR3 totals 15 residues. CDR1 is MNHEY, CDR2 SVGAGI, per germline.

The V gene is TRBV7-6, the J gene TRBJ1-1, with unresolved D. Germline V gene data show CDR1 as SGHVS and CDR2 as FNYEAQ. Deletions cut 5 bases from V and 4 bases from J, with 8 bases between. The CDR3 sequence is 12 residues long. The CDR3 region is CASSTKGTEAFF. The CDR3 DNA reads as TGTGCCAGCAGCACTAAGGGCACTGAAGCTTTCTTT.

This clonotype turned up a few times. The genes are TRBV7-2 and TRBJ2-4; the D is unclear. The ends were cut back, 4 bases at V and 0 bases at J, with 13 bases in the middle. This CDR3 has 16 amino acids. CDR1 and CDR2 (germline): SGHTA, FQGNSA. CDR3 region: CASSSTDIVAKNIQYF. The DNA for the CDR3 is TGTGCCAGCAGCTCTACAGATATCGTAGCCAAAAACATTCAGTACTTC. Filled out from reference TRBV7-2 and TRBJ2-4, the complete variable domain reads GAGVSQSPSNKVTEKGKDVELRCDPISGHTALYWYRQSLGQGLEFLIYFQGNSAPDKSGLPSDRFSAERTGGSVSTLTIQRTQQEDSAVYLCASSSTDIVAKNIQYFGAGTRLSVL.

The rearrangement links TRBV7-9 to TRBJ2-7; D unclear. This CDR3 spans 14 amino acids. The germline gives CDR1 SEHNR, CDR2 FQNEAQ (reference sequence). V was clipped by 2 bases and J by 4 bases, with 12 bases between them. The CDR3 nucleotides are TGTGCCAGCAGCTTAATGGGTTCTCAATACGAGCAGTACTTC. Encoded protein: CASSLMGSQYEQYF.

This chain uses TRBV5-1 with TRBJ1-2; TRBD1 agrees at 7 bases. The CDR3 contains 15 residues. J lost 5 bases, V lost 0 bases, and 7 bases had no gene match. The germline V gene has CDR1 SGHRS and CDR2 YFSETQ. The CDR3 loop reads CASSLAPGTAYGYTF. CDR3 in DNA: TGCGCCAGCAGCTTGGCTCCCGGGACAGCTTATGGCTACACCTTC.

The chain joins TRBV9 to TRBJ2-3; TRBD2 matches 14 bases. The CDR3 is 16 residues long. Germline-derived CDR1 and CDR2 are SGDLS and YYNGEE. V dropped 4 bases and J dropped 9; count of bases not matched to a gene: 10. The CDR3 DNA follows: TGTGCCAGCAGCCCCCGGACTAGCGGGAGGACCAGCACGCAGTATTTT. Protein: CASSPRTSGRTSTQYF.